Listed below are T cell receptor beta chains from one sample, sequenced in a study of blood T cell repertoires in COVID-19. Only in-frame clones appear in the TCRdb table, and some are missing; sequencing was by immunoSEQ multiplex PCR. The sample comprises about 80,000 clones, approximately 82% of which are singletons, and roughly 9% rests with the top ten. Sequenced input: peripheral blood. These receptors all stem from a human donor in a cohort sampled during active COVID-19. CDR3s include the opening cysteine and the closing phenylalanine or tryptophan. Each record gives: CDR3 length, V gene, CDR3 protein.

15 | TRBV3-1/TRBV3-2 | CASSTGTGIGEKLFF
15 | TRBV13 | CASSLAGGRYNEQFF
13 | TRBV28 | CASYPTPNYGYTF
15 | TRBV7-2 | CASSLKRGGPGELFF
17 | TRBV3-1/TRBV3-2 | CASSQGETGMGNSPLHF
13 | TRBV28 | CASSFQGATEAFF
14 | TRBV19 | CASSMSADAYEQYF
11 | TRBV5-4 | CASSINRLQYF
14 | TRBV14 | CASSRVQGAHEQYF
15 | TRBV3-1/TRBV3-2 | CASSPASGRKRTQYF
11 | TRBV29-1 | CSVGSSYEQYF
14 | TRBV28 | CASSLGSGGQPQHF
16 | TRBV5-1 | CASSVAGGYSYNEQFF
20 | TRBV9 | CASSLHPGGGWSGTNYEQYF
11 | TRBV28 | CASSSPGTQYF
16 | TRBV5-4 | CASSLAGTGAYNEQFF
13 | TRBV7-2 | CASSLRTPYEQYF
12 | TRBV3-1/TRBV3-2 | CASSQASYEQFF
13 | TRBV5-4 | CASSPGQQETQYF
17 | TRBV27 | CASSLRGLAGRAYEQYF
14 | TRBV5-1 | CASSLQGLDTEAFF
13 | TRBV18 | CASSQGVGTEAFF
13 | TRBV29-1 | CSVMWTGGTEAFF
17 | TRBV24-1 | CATSASTGYVSNQPQHF
16 | TRBV5-6 | CASSRKSRGYTGELFF
18 | TRBV6-1 | CASSEGLEEGLSGNTIYF
12 | TRBV3-1/TRBV3-2 | CASSHGIYEQYF
14 | TRBV25-1 | CASSLSDSSYEQYF
14 | TRBV5-1 | CASSPGGSNQPQHF